The 24 T cell receptor beta chains reported below all come from one sample, sequenced in a study of CD8+ T cells in alopecia areata. cDNA serving as the sequencing template came from extracted, reverse transcribed RNA. Assay: immunoSEQ multiplex PCR; the TCRdb copy retains only in-frame clones and omits some. The table lists 120,000 to 150,000 clones, 82% of them singletons. Treatment defined: oral pan-JAK inhibitor, 5-10 mg twice daily. The sequences come from CD8+ T cells sorted from blood, collected at week 4, from a patient treated with tofacitinib. Receptors originate from a human donor with alopecia areata.

V gene TRBV29-1 combines with J gene TRBJ2-3; TRBD1 is a possible D gene (6 bases). The CDR3 contains 15 residues. Germline V gene sequence: CDR1 SQVTM, CDR2 ANQGSEA. The V end lost 8 bases, the J end lost 1 base, and 19 bases lay between the germline ends. The DNA of the CDR3 is TGCAGCATGGTGCTGGGGGCGTCAGGCACAGATACGCAGTATTTT. Its translation is CSMVLGASGTDTQYF.

DNA for the CDR3: TGTGCCAGCAATCCCCCCTCCGGCGGGATTGGGGAAAAACTGTTTTTT. Its protein is CASNPPSGGIGEKLFF. This chain connects TRBV2 to TRBJ1-4; D not resolved. The CDR3 covers 16 residues. Trimming took off 7 bases at V and 8 bases at J, with 23 bases between the two ends. Germline V gene sequence: CDR1 SNHLY, CDR2 FYNNEI.

The rearrangement uses TRBV5-1 and TRBJ1-1; the match to TRBD1 covers 7 bases. The CDR3 length is 14 residues. V trimming: 2 bases; J trimming: 4 bases; junction bases outside the gene matches: 5. Germline V gene sequence: CDR1 SGHRS, CDR2 YFSETQ. The CDR3 protein is CASSFTGAGTEAFF. In DNA, the CDR3 is TGCGCCAGCAGCTTTACAGGGGCAGGCACTGAAGCTTTCTTT.

V usage is TRBV5-4 and J usage is TRBJ2-5, with D perhaps matching TRBD2 (6 bases). Germline CDR1 is SGHNT and CDR2 is YYREEE (reference sequence). This CDR3 has 15 residues. Trimming left V 2 bases short and J 3 bases short, with 14 bases between. The CDR3 DNA is TGTGCCAGCAGCTTCCCGGGGGACGGTAAAGAGACCCAGTACTTC. It codes for CASSFPGDGKETQYF.

V gene TRBV15 combines with J gene TRBJ2-5; TRBD2 might be the D (5 bases). CDR1 and CDR2 (germline): LNHNV, YYDKDF (reference sequence). The V and J ends lost 1 base and 3 bases respectively, with 6 bases between them. The CDR3 length is 13 residues. This CDR3 is CATSRVLEETQYF. CDR3 DNA sequence: TGTGCCACCAGCAGAGTACTAGAAGAGACCCAGTACTTC.

The chain couples TRBV29-1 to TRBJ2-2; TRBD1 aligns across 9 bases. This CDR3 spans 15 amino acids. Looked up from germline, CDR1 is SQVTM and CDR2 is ANQGSEA. V lost 1 base to trimming and J lost 5 bases; unmatched junction nucleotides: 5. CDR3 DNA: TGCAGCGTTGAAGCCGACAGGGGGTATACCGGGGAGCTGTTTTTT. The encoded protein is CSVEADRGYTGELFF.

This sequence joins TRBV4-3 and TRBJ2-7; D is perhaps TRBD1 or TRBD2 (6 bases each). The germline V and J ends were trimmed by 0 bases and 3 bases, with 12 bases remaining between them. The germline gives CDR1 LGHNA, CDR2 YSLEER. This CDR3 is 15 amino acids long. The CDR3 region is CASSQDRGDGYEQYF. The CDR3 bases are TGCGCCAGCAGCCAAGATAGGGGGGATGGCTACGAGCAGTACTTC.

The J gene is TRBJ2-5, the V gene TRBV15; TRBD2 matches 9 bases. The V segment lost 5 bases and the J segment 5 bases; nucleotides outside the gene matches: 6. The CDR3 spans 14 residues. Germline V gene lookup returns CDR1 LNHNV and CDR2 YYDKDF (reference sequence). The CDR3 spells CATSGGGAGETQYF. CDR3 sequence (DNA): TGTGCCACCAGCGGCGGGGGGGCGGGGGAGACCCAGTACTTC.

This chain joins TRBV30 and TRBJ2-7; TRBD1 aligns across 10 bases. This CDR3 contains 14 residues. V lost 2 bases, J lost 2 bases, and 3 bases stayed unmatched. CDR1 is GTSNPN, CDR2 SVGIG, per germline (reference sequence). CDR3 in amino acids: CAWSPGTGAYEQYF. The DNA of the CDR3 is TGTGCCTGGAGTCCCGGGACAGGGGCCTACGAGCAGTACTTC.

The chain recombines TRBV6-5 with TRBJ2-7; D call uncertain. Germline CDR1 is MNHEY and CDR2 is SVGAGI. V was clipped by 6 bases and J by 0 bases, with 9 bases between them. The CDR3 length is 13 residues. The DNA for the CDR3 is TGTGCCAGCAGCCTGAGGCTCTCCTACGAGCAGTACTTC. Its translation is CASSLRLSYEQYF.

V usage is TRBV19 and J usage is TRBJ2-7; D could derive from TRBD1 or TRBD2 (6 bases each). Trimming took 5 bases from V and 6 from J, leaving 17 bases between them. This CDR3 is 14 amino acids long. From germline, CDR1 is LNHDA and CDR2 SQIVND (reference sequence). The CDR3 DNA reads TGTGCCAGTAGTCCACGGACTGGAGGGGGCGAGCAGTACTTC. Residues: CASSPRTGGGEQYF.

The V and J genes are TRBV6-5 and TRBJ1-1; possibly TRBD1 for D (5 bases). This CDR3 region has 13 residues. Germline CDR1 and CDR2: MNHEY and SVGAGI. V was shortened by 0 bases and J by 7 bases, with 9 bases between the two germline ends. Here the CDR3 reads CASSYSTGDEAFF. The CDR3 nucleotides read TGTGCCAGCAGTTACTCGACGGGGGATGAAGCTTTCTTT.

The chain combines TRBV4-3 with TRBJ1-5; unclear D gene. Trimming removed 0 bases from V and 3 bases from J, with 9 bases in between. The germline CDR1 and CDR2 sequences are LGHNA and YSLEER. The CDR3 covers 15 residues. The CDR3 nucleotides read TGCGCCAGCAGCCAAGAGGTAGGGATCAATCAGCCCCAGCATTTT. This sequence encodes CASSQEVGINQPQHF.

J is TRBJ1-3 and V is TRBV4-2; D unclear. Germline CDR1 is LGHNA and CDR2 is YNFKEQ. This CDR3 has 16 residues. V shed 0 bases and J shed 4 bases, with 13 bases lying between them. CDR3 nucleotide sequence: TGTGCCAGCAGCCAAGATCCTGGGAACCCGGGAAACACCATATATTTT. Its protein is CASSQDPGNPGNTIYF.

The rearrangement links TRBV11-2 to TRBJ2-7; D is unclear. V was clipped by 2 bases and J by 2 bases, with 4 bases between them. CDR1 and CDR2 from the germline V gene are SGHAT and FQNNGV. The CDR3 has 12 residues. CDR3 in DNA: TGTGCCAGCAGCTTAAACACCTACGAGCAGTACTTC. Amino acids: CASSLNTYEQYF. The whole variable domain, filled in from reference TRBV11-2 and TRBJ2-7, reads EAGVAQSPRYKIIEKRQSVAFWCNPISGHATLYWYQQILGQGPKLLIQFQNNGVVDDSQLPKDRFSAERLKGVDSTLKIQPAKLEDSAVYLCASSLNTYEQYFGPGTRLTVT.

V usage is TRBV6-5 and J usage is TRBJ2-3; TRBD1 agrees at 7 bases. Germline CDR1 and CDR2: MNHEY and SVGAGI. CDR3 length: 15 residues. The junction had 4 bases not matched to a gene; V was cut back by 0 bases and J by 4 bases. Here the CDR3 reads CASSYSRTGPDTQYF. The CDR3 DNA reads TGTGCCAGCAGTTACTCGAGGACAGGACCAGATACGCAGTATTTT.

This sequence joins TRBV4-1 and TRBJ2-1, with D unclear. Germline CDR1 is MGHRA and CDR2 is YSYEKL. V lost 2 bases, J lost 15 bases, and 11 bases lay in between. The CDR3 runs 11 residues. DNA for the CDR3: TGCGCCAGCAGCCAATCTGGTCCCCCGTTCTTC. It encodes CASSQSGPPFF.

This clone was detected once. The J gene is TRBJ2-7, the V gene TRBV13; D tentatively reads TRBD1 or TRBD2 (5 bases each). CDR1 is PRHDT and CDR2 is FYEKMQ in the germline V gene (reference sequence). The length of the CDR3 is 15 residues. V lost 5 bases to trimming and J lost 2 bases, with 16 bases between them. The CDR3 region has the DNA TGTGCCAGCAGCCGATTGAGGGGCAGGACCTACGAGCAGTACTTC. Translating it yields CASSRLRGRTYEQYF.

This clone was found a few times. The CDR3 DNA reads TGCGCCAGCAGCCGTATAGAACCCTCGTCTGGTACGCAGTATTTT. It encodes CASSRIEPSSGTQYF. The chain carries TRBV4-1 and TRBJ2-3; D is unresolved. Germline assignment: CDR1 MGHRA and CDR2 YSYEKL. CDR3 size: 15 residues. V lost 4 bases and J lost 8, with 19 bases in between.

This chain joins TRBV5-1 and TRBJ2-2; no clear D gene. The CDR3 has 16 residues. Germline loops: CDR1 SGHRS, CDR2 YFSETQ. With 1 base removed from V and 0 bases from J, the gap between germline ends came to 10 bases. The CDR3 sequence is CASSLYYAANTGELFF. The CDR3 DNA sequence: TGCGCCAGCAGCTTGTACTACGCCGCGAACACCGGGGAGCTGTTTTTT.

The rearrangement links TRBV13 to TRBJ1-1; 9 nucleotides align to TRBD1. V trimming: 5 bases; J trimming: 7 bases; junction bases outside the gene matches: 17. The CDR3 is 17 amino acids. Per germline, CDR1 PRHDT and CDR2 FYEKMQ (reference sequence). The CDR3: CASSHMTRTGENGEAFF. CDR3 DNA: TGTGCCAGCAGCCATATGACAAGGACAGGGGAGAACGGTGAAGCTTTCTTT.

The CDR3 DNA is TGTGCCAGCGGAACGGAGGAGCAGTTCTTC. Translated: CASGTEEQFF. The V gene is TRBV2, the J gene TRBJ2-1; D ambiguous. CDR3 length: 10 amino acids. Trimming pared 8 bases from V and 10 bases from J, leaving 9 bases between. CDR1 and CDR2 (germline): SNHLY, FYNNEI.

The rearrangement uses TRBV11-2 and TRBJ2-6, with TRBD1 matching over 7 bases. V lost 1 base and J lost 0; bases outside the gene matches: 9. The CDR3 has 19 amino acids. Germline assignment: CDR1 SGHAT and CDR2 FQNNGV. DNA for the CDR3: TGTGCCAGCAGCTTAGTGGGCACAGGGGCCCTCTCTGGGGCCAACGTCCTGACTTTC. It codes for CASSLVGTGALSGANVLTF.

The V call is TRBV5-1, the J call TRBJ1-1; the match to TRBD1 covers 7 bases. Germline CDR1 is SGHRS and CDR2 is YFSETQ. The CDR3 has 12 residues. The V gene end was trimmed by 5 bases and the J gene end by 8 bases; junction bases not matched to a gene: 6. CDR3 in DNA: TGCGCCAGCAGTGTGACAGGGTTGGAAGCTTTCTTT. Residues: CASSVTGLEAFF.